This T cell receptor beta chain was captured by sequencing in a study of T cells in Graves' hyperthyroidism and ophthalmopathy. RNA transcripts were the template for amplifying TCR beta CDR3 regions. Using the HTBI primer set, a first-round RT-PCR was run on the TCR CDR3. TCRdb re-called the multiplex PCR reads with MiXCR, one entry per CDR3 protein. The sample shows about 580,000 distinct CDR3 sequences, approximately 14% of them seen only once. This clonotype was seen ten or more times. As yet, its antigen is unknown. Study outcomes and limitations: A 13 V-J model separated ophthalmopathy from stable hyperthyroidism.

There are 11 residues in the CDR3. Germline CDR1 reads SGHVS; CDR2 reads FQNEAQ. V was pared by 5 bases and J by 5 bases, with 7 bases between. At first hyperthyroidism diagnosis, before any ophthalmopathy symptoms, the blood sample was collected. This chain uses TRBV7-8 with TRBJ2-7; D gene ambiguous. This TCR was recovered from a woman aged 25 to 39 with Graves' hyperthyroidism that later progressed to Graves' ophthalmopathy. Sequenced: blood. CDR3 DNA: TGTGCCAGCAGCGAGGACCACGAGCAGTACTTC. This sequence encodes CASSEDHEQYF.